One sample yielded the 20 T cell receptor beta chains listed below, sequenced in a study of blood T cell repertoires in COVID-19. Only in-frame clones appear in the TCRdb table, and some are missing; sequencing was by immunoSEQ multiplex PCR. The sample has 120,000 or so clones, 80% seen once; the top ten hold 20% to 25%. The sample consisted of peripheral blood. Receptors originate from a human donor in a cohort sampled during active COVID-19.

This clone was counted between two and nine times. V usage is TRBV15 and J usage is TRBJ1-1, with 8 nucleotides matching TRBD1. V lost 0 bases, J lost 7 bases, and 13 bases stayed unmatched. This CDR3 has 17 amino acids. CDR1 and CDR2 from the germline V gene are LNHNV and YYDKDF (reference sequence). In DNA, the CDR3 is TGTGCCACCAGCAGAGATGAATTTTTGGGACAGGCCGTTGAAGCTTTCTTT. Amino acid sequence: CATSRDEFLGQAVEAFF.

V and J are TRBV5-1 and TRBJ2-3; 8 bases line up with TRBD2. V gave up 4 bases and J gave up 0 bases; unmatched junction bases: 7. The CDR3 totals 16 residues. In germline, CDR1 is SGHRS, CDR2 YFSETQ. CDR3 sequence: CASSGGLAFSTDTQYF. The CDR3 DNA is TGCGCCAGCAGCGGAGGACTAGCTTTCAGCACAGATACGCAGTATTTT.

The chain has TRBV18 and TRBJ1-1, with a weak D call TRBD1 (6 bases). V lost 6 bases and J 3 bases, leaving 14 bases between the germline ends. Germline V gene lookup returns CDR1 KGHSH and CDR2 LQKENI. This CDR3 region has 14 residues. The CDR3, as DNA: TGTGCCAGCTCTCGATACTCAGGGGACACTGAAGCTTTCTTT. It encodes CASSRYSGDTEAFF.

V and J are TRBV18 and TRBJ1-2, with TRBD1 matching 7 bases. The CDR3 contains 16 residues. V shed 1 base, J shed 3 bases, and the junction held 8 bases outside the gene matches. CDR1 is KGHSH and CDR2 is LQKENI in the germline V gene. The CDR3 nucleotides read TGTGCCAGCTCACCACAATCGACAGGGTTGGACTATGGCTACACCTTC. This gives the protein CASSPQSTGLDYGYTF. The full variable domain, rest sourced from reference TRBV18 and TRBJ1-2, is NAGVMQNPRHLVRRRGQEARLRCSPMKGHSHVYWYRQLPEEGLKFMVYLQKENIIDESGMPKERFSAEFPKEGPSILRIQQVVRGDSAAYFCASSPQSTGLDYGYTFGSGTRLTVV.

The chain joins TRBV23-1 to TRBJ1-5, with 9 bases identical to TRBD1. TRBV23-1 is filed as an ORF, its function uncertain. The CDR3 covers 16 residues. V lost 2 bases to trimming and J lost 5 bases; unmatched junction nucleotides: 7. CDR3 nucleotides: TGCGCCAGCAGTCAACCCGGGACAGGGTGCGATCAGCCCCAGCATTTT. Amino acids: CASSQPGTGCDQPQHF.

The chain is built from TRBV11-3 and TRBJ2-5, with D maybe TRBD2 (6 bases). Germline V CDR1 and CDR2: SGHNT, YENEEA. The CDR3 has 13 residues. Deletions cut 3 bases from V and 5 bases from J, with 10 bases between. As DNA, the CDR3 is TGTGCCAGCAGCTTTACTCGGGGGGAGACCCAGTACTTC. Translation gives CASSFTRGETQYF.

This clone was found once. The chain is built from TRBV30 and TRBJ1-6, with D tentatively TRBD1 (5 bases). Germline V gene lookup returns CDR1 GTSNPN and CDR2 SVGIG (reference sequence). This CDR3 contains 12 residues. Trimming took 1 base from V and 19 from J, leaving 17 bases between them. CDR3: CAWSDGAFPVHF. The CDR3 DNA sequence: TGTGCCTGGAGTGATGGGGCCTTCCCCGTGCACTTT.

The rearrangement links TRBV5-1 to TRBJ2-3; D remains ambiguous. V lost 0 bases to trimming and J lost 0 bases, with 14 bases between them. CDR1 SGHRS and CDR2 YFSETQ come from the germline V gene. The CDR3 extends over 17 amino acids. CDR3 loop: CASSLALGLSSTDTQYF. In DNA form, the CDR3 reads TGCGCCAGCAGCTTGGCCCTGGGCCTATCTAGCACAGATACGCAGTATTTT.

This chain uses TRBV7-2 with TRBJ1-1; perhaps TRBD1 as D (5 bases). There are 13 residues in the CDR3. Trimming removed 3 bases from V and 3 bases from J, with 8 bases in between. The V gene's germline CDR1 is SGHTA and CDR2 FQGNSA. This CDR3 is CASSFSRDTEAFF. The DNA of the CDR3 is TGTGCCAGCAGCTTCTCCAGGGACACTGAAGCTTTCTTT.

The chain recombines TRBV27 with TRBJ1-4, with D possibly matching TRBD1 (6 bases). The V end was cut by 7 bases, the J end by 4 bases, with 10 bases between. The length of the CDR3 is 13 residues. Germline CDR1 is MNHEY and CDR2 is SMNVEV (reference sequence). The CDR3 nucleotides are TGTGCCAGCAAGGGCAGGGGTAATGAAAAACTGTTTTTT. This translates into CASKGRGNEKLFF.

This rearrangement joins TRBV7-2 to TRBJ1-1, with D unresolved. Germline V lookup: CDR1 SGHTA, CDR2 FQGNSA. The CDR3 contains 15 residues. Deletions cut 5 bases from V and 4 bases from J, with 17 bases between. The CDR3 sequence: CASSVRTGEGTEAFF. In nucleotides, the CDR3 is TGTGCCAGCAGCGTTAGAACGGGTGAGGGCACTGAAGCTTTCTTT.

The genes are TRBV5-8 and TRBJ2-3, with D possibly TRBD1 on 6 matching bases. The germline V and J ends were trimmed by 2 bases and 6 bases, with 13 bases remaining between them. Germline CDR1 is SGHTS and CDR2 is YDEGEE. The CDR3 runs 14 residues. CDR3 coding DNA: TGTGCCAGCAGCTTAGGGGGTCCATCGGATACGCAGTATTTT. Amino acids: CASSLGGPSDTQYF.

The chain employs TRBV18 and TRBJ1-5; TRBD1 matches 12 bases. V lost 6 bases, J lost 2 bases, and 11 bases stayed unmatched. The germline gives CDR1 KGHSH, CDR2 LQKENI. This CDR3 has 18 amino acids. For the CDR3, the DNA is TGTGCCAGCTCCCCCGGGACAGGGGGCCGATCTGGCAATCAGCCCCAGCATTTT. Amino acids: CASSPGTGGRSGNQPQHF.

This rearrangement joins TRBV5-8 to TRBJ1-4; D not certain. V lost 6 bases, J lost 0 bases, and 12 bases lay in between. Germline V gene lookup returns CDR1 SGHTS and CDR2 YDEGEE. This CDR3 spans 15 amino acids. The CDR3 loop is CASTSGLSTNEKLFF. CDR3 DNA sequence: TGTGCCAGCACCTCCGGACTTTCAACTAATGAAAAACTGTTTTTT.

The genes are TRBV7-2 and TRBJ2-5; D ambiguous. Per the germline V gene, CDR1 is SGHTA and CDR2 is FQGNSA. The V gene lost 3 bases and the J gene lost 2 bases, with 7 bases spanning the gap. The CDR3 has 13 amino acids. The CDR3 loop is CASSFAEQETQYF. In DNA, the CDR3 is TGTGCCAGCAGCTTTGCGGAACAAGAGACCCAGTACTTC.

The V and J genes are TRBV3-1 (or the pseudogene TRBV3-2) and TRBJ2-3; 9 positions agree with TRBD2. Germline lookup yields CDR1 LGHDT and CDR2 YNNKEL (reference sequence). Trimming at V came to 4 bases and at J to 2 bases, leaving 7 bases not matched to a gene. This CDR3 has 16 residues. CDR3 loop: CASSLSGGRITDTQYF. The CDR3, as DNA: TGTGCCAGCAGCCTAAGCGGGGGGCGAATCACAGATACGCAGTATTTT.

V is TRBV6-5 and J is TRBJ2-7; D might be TRBD1 (6 bases). V was cut by 10 bases and J by 0 bases, with 16 bases left in between. Germline loops: CDR1 MNHEY, CDR2 SVGAGI. The CDR3 is made up of 14 amino acids. Here the CDR3 DNA reads TGTGCCATCTTCCGGGACACCCTCTCCTACGAGCAGTACTTC. Amino acid sequence: CAIFRDTLSYEQYF.

The rearrangement uses TRBV11-2 and TRBJ2-7, with 9 bases identical to TRBD2. This CDR3 has 15 amino acids. J gave up 3 bases and V 6 bases, and 9 bases lay outside the gene matches. Germline CDR1 SGHAT, CDR2 FQNNGV. DNA for the CDR3: TGTGCCAGCAGGGAAGCGGGGGGCGGACTCTACGAGCAGTACTTC. Translation: CASREAGGGLYEQYF. The full variable domain, completed using reference TRBV11-2 and TRBJ2-7, is EAGVAQSPRYKIIEKRQSVAFWCNPISGHATLYWYQQILGQGPKLLIQFQNNGVVDDSQLPKDRFSAERLKGVDSTLKIQPAKLEDSAVYLCASREAGGGLYEQYFGPGTRLTVT.

The CDR3 DNA is TGTGCCAGCAGCTTCCAATACGGGAGCCGAGATACGCAGTATTTT. Translating gives CASSFQYGSRDTQYF. V gene TRBV11-3 combines with J gene TRBJ2-3, with D possibly being TRBD2 (6 bases). The CDR3 has 15 residues. Trimming left V 3 bases short and J 5 bases short, with 15 bases between. Germline CDR1 is SGHNT and CDR2 is YENEEA.

This chain connects TRBV29-1 to TRBJ2-7; 8 positions agree with TRBD1. Trimming at V came to 7 bases and at J to 3 bases, leaving 5 bases not matched to a gene. The CDR3 is 12 amino acids. CDR1 is SQVTM, CDR2 ANQGSEA, per germline. This chain's CDR3 is CSGGQGDYEQYF. The CDR3, as DNA: TGCAGCGGTGGACAGGGAGACTACGAGCAGTACTTC.